The present T cell receptor (beta chain) was sequenced within a study of control samples from healthy donors and cancer patients. Clones were sequenced by immunoSEQ multiplex PCR, and TCRdb holds only the in-frame ones, with some missing. The sample yields around 180,000 clones, around 92% seen once. This CDR3 is built from 13 residues. Deletions cut 0 bases from V and 8 bases from J, with 10 bases between. CDR1 and CDR2 from the germline V gene are LNHNV and YYDKDF (reference sequence). The clonotype was recovered from a woman aged 40 to 50 in good health. The sequencing sample was made of blood. V is TRBV15 and J is TRBJ1-1, with D possibly matching TRBD1 (6 bases). The CDR3 protein is CATSRDRGVEAFF. The DNA for the CDR3 is TGTGCCACCAGCAGAGATAGGGGGGTAGAAGCTTTCTTT. Full variable domain (outside the CDR3, taken from reference TRBV15 and TRBJ1-1): DAMVIQNPRYQVTQFGKPVTLSCSQTLNHNVMYWYQQKSSQAPKLLFHYYDKDFNNEADTPDNFQSRRPNTSFCFLDIRSPGLGDTAMYLCATSRDRGVEAFFGQGTRLTVV.